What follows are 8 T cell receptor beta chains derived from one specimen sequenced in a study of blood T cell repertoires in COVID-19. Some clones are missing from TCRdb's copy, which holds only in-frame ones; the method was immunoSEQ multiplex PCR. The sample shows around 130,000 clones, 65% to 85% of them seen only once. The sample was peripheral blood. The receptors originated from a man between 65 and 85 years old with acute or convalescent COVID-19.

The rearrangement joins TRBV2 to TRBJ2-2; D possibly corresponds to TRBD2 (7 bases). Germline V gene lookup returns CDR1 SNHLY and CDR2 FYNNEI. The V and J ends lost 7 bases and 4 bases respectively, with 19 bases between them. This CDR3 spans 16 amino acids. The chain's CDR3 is CASTGGLGRGTGELFF. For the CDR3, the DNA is TGTGCCAGCACGGGGGGCCTAGGGAGGGGCACCGGGGAGCTGTTTTTT.

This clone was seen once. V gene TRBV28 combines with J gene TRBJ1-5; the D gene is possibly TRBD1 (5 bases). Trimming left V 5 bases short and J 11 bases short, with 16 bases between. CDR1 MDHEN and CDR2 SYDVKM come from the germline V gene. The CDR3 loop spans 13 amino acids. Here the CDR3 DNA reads TGTGCCAGCAGTCCGACAGTTCTTACCGCCCAGCATTTT. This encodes CASSPTVLTAQHF.

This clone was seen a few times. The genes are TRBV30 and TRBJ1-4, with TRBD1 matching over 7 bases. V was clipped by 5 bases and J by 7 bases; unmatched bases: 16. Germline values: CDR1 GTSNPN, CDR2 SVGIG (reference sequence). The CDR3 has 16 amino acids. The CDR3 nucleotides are TGTGCCTGGGACAATTCCGGGACAGTGGGAACTGAAAAACTGTTTTTT. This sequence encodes CAWDNSGTVGTEKLFF.

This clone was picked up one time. The CDR3 region has the DNA TGTGCCAGCAGCCCCAGCTCAGGGGGACCTGGAAACACCATATATTTT. Translation: CASSPSSGGPGNTIYF. This chain joins TRBV7-6 and TRBJ1-3; 7 nucleotides line up with TRBD1. Trimming removed 5 bases from V and 2 bases from J; junction bases left unmatched: 9. Germline V CDR1 and CDR2: SGHVS, FNYEAQ. The CDR3 sequence is 16 residues long.

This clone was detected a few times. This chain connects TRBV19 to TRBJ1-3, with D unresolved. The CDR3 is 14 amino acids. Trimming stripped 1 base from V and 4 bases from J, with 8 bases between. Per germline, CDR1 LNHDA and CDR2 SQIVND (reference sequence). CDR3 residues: CASSIGGPGNTIYF. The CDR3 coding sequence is TGTGCCAGTAGTATAGGTGGGCCCGGAAACACCATATATTTT.

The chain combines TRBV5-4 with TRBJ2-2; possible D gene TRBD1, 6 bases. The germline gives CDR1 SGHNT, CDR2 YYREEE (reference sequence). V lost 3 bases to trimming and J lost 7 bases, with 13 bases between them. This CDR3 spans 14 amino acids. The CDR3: CASSYKGGSGELFF. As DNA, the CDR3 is TGTGCCAGCAGCTATAAAGGGGGAAGCGGGGAGCTGTTTTTT. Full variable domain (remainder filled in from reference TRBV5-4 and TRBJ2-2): ETGVTQSPTHLIKTRGQQVTLRCSSQSGHNTVSWYQQALGQGPQFIFQYYREEENGRGNFPPRFSGLQFPNYSSELNVNALELDDSALYLCASSYKGGSGELFFGEGSRLTVL.

CDR3 in DNA: TGCGCCAGCAGCTTTGAAAGGGGGCATTCACCCCTCCACTTT. Its translation: CASSFERGHSPLHF. The rearrangement joins TRBV5-1 to TRBJ1-6; 7 nucleotides agree with TRBD1. V was pared by 2 bases and J by 8 bases, with 4 bases of the junction left unmatched. The CDR3 extends over 14 amino acids. Germline CDR1 is SGHRS and CDR2 is YFSETQ.

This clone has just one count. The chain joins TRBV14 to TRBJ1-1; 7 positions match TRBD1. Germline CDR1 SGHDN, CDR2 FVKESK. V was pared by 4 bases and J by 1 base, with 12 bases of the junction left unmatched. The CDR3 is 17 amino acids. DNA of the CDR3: TGTGCCAGCAGCCCACTATTCGGAGGGACAGAGAACACTGAAGCTTTCTTT. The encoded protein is CASSPLFGGTENTEAFF.